This T cell receptor (beta chain) was sequenced during a study of molecular identifiers for immune sequencing clone quantification. Study-level background: Replicates split RNA from 20,000 or 100,000 naive CD8 cells five ways, and the researchers sequenced four portions.

V was shortened by 0 bases and J by 9 bases, with 12 bases between the two germline ends. Looked up from germline, CDR1 is SEHNR and CDR2 is FQNEAQ (reference sequence). The length of the CDR3 is 14 residues. TCRdb reprocessed the PCR reads via MiXCR and lists one record per CDR3 protein. The sample carries under 75,000 distinct CDR3 sequences, about a fifth recorded once. Sequenced input: naive CD8+ T cells from blood, with Jurkat cell RNA spiked in. Subset of the sample: FACS-sorted CD8+CD4-CCR7+CD45RA+ naive T cells. The clonotype was recovered from a human donor in good health. Some libraries in this study had Jurkat cell RNA spiked in. The gene calls are TRBV7-9 and TRBJ2-1, with D perhaps TRBD1 or TRBD2 (5 bases each). CDR3 sequence (DNA): TGTGCCAGCAGCTTAGCTATGGGACGGGGTGAGCAGTTCTTC. Protein sequence: CASSLAMGRGEQFF. Full variable domain (rest looked up from reference TRBV7-9 and TRBJ2-1): DTGVSQNPRHKITKRGQNVTFRCDPISEHNRLYWYRQTLGQGPEFLTYFQNEAQLEKSRLLSDRFSAERPKGSFSTLEIQRTEQGDSAMYLCASSLAMGRGEQFFGPGTRLTVL.